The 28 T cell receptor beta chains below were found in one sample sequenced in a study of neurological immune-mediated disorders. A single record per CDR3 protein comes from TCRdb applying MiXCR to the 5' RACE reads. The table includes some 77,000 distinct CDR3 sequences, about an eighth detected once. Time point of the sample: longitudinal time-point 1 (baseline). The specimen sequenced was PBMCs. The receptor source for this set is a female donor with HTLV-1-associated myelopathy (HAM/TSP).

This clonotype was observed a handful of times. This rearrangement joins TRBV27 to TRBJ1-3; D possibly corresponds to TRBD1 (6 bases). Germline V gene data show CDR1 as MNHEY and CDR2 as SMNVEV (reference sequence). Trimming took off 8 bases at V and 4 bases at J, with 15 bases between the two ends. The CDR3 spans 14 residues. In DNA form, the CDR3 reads TGTGCCAGCCGAACAGGGACCACAGGAAACACCATATATTTT. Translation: CASRTGTTGNTIYF.

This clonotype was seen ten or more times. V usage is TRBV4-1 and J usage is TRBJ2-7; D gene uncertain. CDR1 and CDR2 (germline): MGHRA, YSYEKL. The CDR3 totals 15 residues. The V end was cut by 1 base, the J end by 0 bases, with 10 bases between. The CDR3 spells CASSQVYAASYEQYF. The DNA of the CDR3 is TGCGCCAGCAGCCAAGTTTACGCGGCCTCCTACGAGCAGTACTTC.

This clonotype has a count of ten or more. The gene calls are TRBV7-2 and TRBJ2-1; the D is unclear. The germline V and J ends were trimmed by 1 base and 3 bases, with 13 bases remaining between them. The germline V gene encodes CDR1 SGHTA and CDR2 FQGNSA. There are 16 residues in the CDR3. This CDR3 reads CASSLVQFLLYNEQFF. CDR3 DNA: TGTGCCAGCAGCTTAGTCCAGTTCCTCCTCTACAATGAGCAGTTCTTC.

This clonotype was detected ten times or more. CDR3 DNA sequence: TGCGCCAGCAGCCAATCAGACGGAACCTACGAGCAGTACTTC. Its protein product is CASSQSDGTYEQYF. This chain joins TRBV4-1 and TRBJ2-7; unclear D gene. The CDR3 totals 14 residues. The germline V and J ends were trimmed by 2 bases and 2 bases, with 10 bases remaining between them. Germline-derived CDR1 and CDR2 are MGHRA and YSYEKL.

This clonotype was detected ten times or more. The CDR3 coding sequence is TGCGCCAGCAGCCCGACAGGGGAAAACTATGGCTACACCTTC. Protein product: CASSPTGENYGYTF. The J gene is TRBJ1-2, the V gene TRBV5-1, with TRBD1 matching 8 bases. The CDR3 length is 14 residues. J lost 2 bases, V lost 4 bases, and 4 bases had no gene match. CDR1 is SGHRS, CDR2 YFSETQ, per germline.

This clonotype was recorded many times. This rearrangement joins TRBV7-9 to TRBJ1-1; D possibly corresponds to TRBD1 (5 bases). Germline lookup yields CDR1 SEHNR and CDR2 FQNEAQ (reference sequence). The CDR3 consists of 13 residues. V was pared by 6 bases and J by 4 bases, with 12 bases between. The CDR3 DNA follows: TGTGCCAGCAGTTGGGGCGTTAGCACTGAAGCTTTCTTT. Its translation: CASSWGVSTEAFF.

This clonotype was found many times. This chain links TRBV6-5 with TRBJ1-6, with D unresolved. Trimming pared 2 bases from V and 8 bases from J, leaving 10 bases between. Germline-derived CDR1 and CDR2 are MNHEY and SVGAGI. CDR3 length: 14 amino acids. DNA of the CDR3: TGTGCCAGCAGTTACCTCTCCAGAGATTCACCCCTCCACTTT. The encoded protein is CASSYLSRDSPLHF.

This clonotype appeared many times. CDR3 amino acids: CASSFKVLTDTQYF. The CDR3 DNA sequence: TGTGCCAGCAGCTTTAAAGTGCTCACAGATACGCAGTATTTT. The V call is TRBV7-2, the J call TRBJ2-3; D not resolved. The germline V gene has CDR1 SGHTA and CDR2 FQGNSA. Trimming removed 3 bases at V and 2 bases at J, with 9 bases between. The CDR3 sequence is 14 residues long.

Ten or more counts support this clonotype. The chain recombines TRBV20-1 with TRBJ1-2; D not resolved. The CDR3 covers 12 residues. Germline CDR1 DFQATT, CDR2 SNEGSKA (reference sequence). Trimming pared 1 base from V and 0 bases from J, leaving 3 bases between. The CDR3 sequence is CSARATNYGYTF. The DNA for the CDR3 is TGCAGTGCTAGAGCTACTAACTATGGCTACACCTTC.

The CDR3 here is CASSSTTDTQYF. The CDR3 region has the DNA TGTGCCAGCAGCTCTACCACTGATACGCAGTATTTT. The chain combines TRBV2 with TRBJ2-3; D is undetermined. Trimming shortened V by 6 bases and J by 6 bases, and 10 bases separated the two germline ends. Germline V gene lookup returns CDR1 SNHLY and CDR2 FYNNEI. The CDR3 is 12 amino acids.

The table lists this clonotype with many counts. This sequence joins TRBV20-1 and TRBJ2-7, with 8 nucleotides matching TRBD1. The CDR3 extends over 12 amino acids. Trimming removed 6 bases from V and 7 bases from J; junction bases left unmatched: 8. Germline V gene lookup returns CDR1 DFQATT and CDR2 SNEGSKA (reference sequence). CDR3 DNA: TGCAGTGCCAGGACAGGGTCCGGAGAGCAGTACTTC. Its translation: CSARTGSGEQYF.

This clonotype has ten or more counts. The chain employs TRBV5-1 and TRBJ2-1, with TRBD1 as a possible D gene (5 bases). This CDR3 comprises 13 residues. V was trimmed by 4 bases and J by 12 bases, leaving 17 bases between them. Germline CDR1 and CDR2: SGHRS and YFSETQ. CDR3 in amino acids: CASSLSGLGAQFF. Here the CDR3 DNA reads TGCGCCAGCAGCCTCTCAGGGTTAGGGGCGCAGTTCTTC. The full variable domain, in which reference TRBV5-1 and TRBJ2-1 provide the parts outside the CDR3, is KAGVTQTPRYLIKTRGQQVTLSCSPISGHRSVSWYQQTPGQGLQFLFEYFSETQRNKGNFPGRFSGRQFSNSRSEMNVSTLELGDSALYLCASSLSGLGAQFFGPGTRLTVL.

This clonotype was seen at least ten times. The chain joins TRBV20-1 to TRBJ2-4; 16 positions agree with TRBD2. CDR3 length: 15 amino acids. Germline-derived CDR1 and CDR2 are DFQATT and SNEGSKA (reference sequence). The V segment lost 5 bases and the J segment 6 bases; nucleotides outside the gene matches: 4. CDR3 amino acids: CSAGTSGGAGNIQYF. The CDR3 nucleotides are TGCAGTGCTGGGACTAGCGGGGGGGCAGGAAACATTCAGTACTTC.

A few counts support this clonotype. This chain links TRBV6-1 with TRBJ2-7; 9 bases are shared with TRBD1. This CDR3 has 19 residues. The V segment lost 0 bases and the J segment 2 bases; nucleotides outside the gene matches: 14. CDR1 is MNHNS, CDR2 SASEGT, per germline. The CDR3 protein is CASSEAYGTGSPFTYEQYF. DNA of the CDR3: TGTGCCAGCAGTGAAGCATACGGGACAGGGTCACCCTTTACCTACGAGCAGTACTTC.

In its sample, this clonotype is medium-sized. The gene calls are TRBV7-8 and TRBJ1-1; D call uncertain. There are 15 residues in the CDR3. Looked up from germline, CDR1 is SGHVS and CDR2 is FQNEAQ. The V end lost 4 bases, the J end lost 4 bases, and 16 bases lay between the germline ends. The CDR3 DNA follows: TGTGCCAGCAGCTCCAATTCGGACGGGGTCACTGAAGCTTTCTTT. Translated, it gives CASSSNSDGVTEAFF. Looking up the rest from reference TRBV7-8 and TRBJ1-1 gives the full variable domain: GAGVSQSPRYKVAKRGQDVALRCDPISGHVSLFWYQQALGQGPEFLTYFQNEAQLDKSGLPSDRFFAERPEGSVSTLKIQRTQQEDSAVYLCASSSNSDGVTEAFFGQGTRLTVV.

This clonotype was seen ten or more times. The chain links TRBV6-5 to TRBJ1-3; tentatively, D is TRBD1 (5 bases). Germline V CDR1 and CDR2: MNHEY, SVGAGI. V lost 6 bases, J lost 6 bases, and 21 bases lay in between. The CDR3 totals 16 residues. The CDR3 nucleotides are TGTGCCAGCAGCCCAAACTCCAGGGCCAGCAAAAACACCATATATTTT. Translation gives CASSPNSRASKNTIYF.

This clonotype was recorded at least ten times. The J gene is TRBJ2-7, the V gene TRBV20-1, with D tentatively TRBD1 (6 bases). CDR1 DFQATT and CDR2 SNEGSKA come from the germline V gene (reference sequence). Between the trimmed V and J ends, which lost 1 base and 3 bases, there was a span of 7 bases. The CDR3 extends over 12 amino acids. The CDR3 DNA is TGCAGTGCTAGAGGGACAGACTACGAGCAGTACTTC. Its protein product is CSARGTDYEQYF.

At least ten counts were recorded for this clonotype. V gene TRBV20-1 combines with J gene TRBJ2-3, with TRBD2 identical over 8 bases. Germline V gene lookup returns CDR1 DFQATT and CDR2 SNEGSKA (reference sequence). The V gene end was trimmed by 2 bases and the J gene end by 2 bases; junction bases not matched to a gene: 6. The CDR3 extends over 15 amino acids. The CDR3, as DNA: TGCAGTGCTAGATGGCGGGGGGCCAACACAGATACGCAGTATTTT. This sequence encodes CSARWRGANTDTQYF.

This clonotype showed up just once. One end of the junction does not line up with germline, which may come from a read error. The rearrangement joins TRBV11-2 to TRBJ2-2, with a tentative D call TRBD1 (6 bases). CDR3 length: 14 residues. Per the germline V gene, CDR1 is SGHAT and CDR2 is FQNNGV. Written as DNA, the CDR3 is TGTGTCAGCAGCTTCCTAAGGGGGACCGGGGAGCTGTTTTTT. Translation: CVSSFLRGTGELFF.

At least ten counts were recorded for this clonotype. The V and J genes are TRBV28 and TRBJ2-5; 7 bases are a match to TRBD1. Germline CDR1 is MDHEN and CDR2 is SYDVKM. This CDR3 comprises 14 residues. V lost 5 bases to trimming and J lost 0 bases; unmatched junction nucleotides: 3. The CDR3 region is CASSSGQDQETQYF. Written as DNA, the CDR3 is TGTGCCAGCAGTAGTGGACAGGACCAAGAGACCCAGTACTTC.

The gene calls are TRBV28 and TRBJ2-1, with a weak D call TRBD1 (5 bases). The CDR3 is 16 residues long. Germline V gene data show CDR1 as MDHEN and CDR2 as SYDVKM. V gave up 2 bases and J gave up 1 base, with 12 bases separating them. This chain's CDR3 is CASSLPSRASYNEQFF. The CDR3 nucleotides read TGTGCCAGCAGTTTACCCTCCAGGGCGTCCTACAATGAGCAGTTCTTC.

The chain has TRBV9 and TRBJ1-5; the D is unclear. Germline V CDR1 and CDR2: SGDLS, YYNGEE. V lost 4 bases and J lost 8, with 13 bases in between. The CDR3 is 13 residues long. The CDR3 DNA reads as TGTGCCAGCAGCCCCCGCGAACGTGAGCCCCAGCATTTT. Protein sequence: CASSPREREPQHF.

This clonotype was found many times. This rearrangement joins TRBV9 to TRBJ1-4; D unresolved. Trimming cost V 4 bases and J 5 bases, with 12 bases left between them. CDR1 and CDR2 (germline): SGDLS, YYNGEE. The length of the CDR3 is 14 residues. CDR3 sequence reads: CASSRRNQNEKLFF. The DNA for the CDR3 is TGTGCCAGCAGCAGGCGGAACCAGAATGAAAAACTGTTTTTT.

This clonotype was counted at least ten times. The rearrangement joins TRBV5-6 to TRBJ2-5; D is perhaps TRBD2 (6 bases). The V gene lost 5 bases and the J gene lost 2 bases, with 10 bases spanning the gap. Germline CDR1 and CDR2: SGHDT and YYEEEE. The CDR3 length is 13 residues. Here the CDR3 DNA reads TGTGCCAGCAGTCCGGGGGAACAAGAGACCCAGTACTTC. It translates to CASSPGEQETQYF.

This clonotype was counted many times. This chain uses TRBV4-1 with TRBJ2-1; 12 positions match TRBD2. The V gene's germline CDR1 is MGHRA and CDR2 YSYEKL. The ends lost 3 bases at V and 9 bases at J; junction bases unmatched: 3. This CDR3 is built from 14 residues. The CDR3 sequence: CASSQATSGGEQFF. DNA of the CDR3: TGCGCCAGCAGCCAGGCGACTAGCGGGGGTGAGCAGTTCTTC.

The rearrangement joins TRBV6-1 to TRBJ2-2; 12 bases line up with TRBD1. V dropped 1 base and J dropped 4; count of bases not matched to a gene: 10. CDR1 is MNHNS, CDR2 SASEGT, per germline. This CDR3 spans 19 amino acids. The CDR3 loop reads CASSEVPGQGARGTGELFF. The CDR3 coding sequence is TGTGCCAGCAGTGAAGTTCCGGGACAGGGGGCGCGAGGCACCGGGGAGCTGTTTTTT.

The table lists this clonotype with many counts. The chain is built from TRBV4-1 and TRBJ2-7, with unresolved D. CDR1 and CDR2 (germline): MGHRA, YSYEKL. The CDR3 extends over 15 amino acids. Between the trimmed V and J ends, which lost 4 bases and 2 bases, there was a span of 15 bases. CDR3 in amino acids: CASSLVTSETYEQYF. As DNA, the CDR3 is TGCGCCAGCAGCCTAGTCACAAGTGAAACCTACGAGCAGTACTTC.

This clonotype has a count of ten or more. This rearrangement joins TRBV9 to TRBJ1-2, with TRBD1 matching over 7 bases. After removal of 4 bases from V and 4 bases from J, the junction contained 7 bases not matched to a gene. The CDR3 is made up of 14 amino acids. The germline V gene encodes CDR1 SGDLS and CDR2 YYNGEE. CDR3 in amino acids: CASSPRDRAYGYTF. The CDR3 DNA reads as TGTGCCAGCAGCCCGAGGGACAGAGCCTATGGCTACACCTTC.